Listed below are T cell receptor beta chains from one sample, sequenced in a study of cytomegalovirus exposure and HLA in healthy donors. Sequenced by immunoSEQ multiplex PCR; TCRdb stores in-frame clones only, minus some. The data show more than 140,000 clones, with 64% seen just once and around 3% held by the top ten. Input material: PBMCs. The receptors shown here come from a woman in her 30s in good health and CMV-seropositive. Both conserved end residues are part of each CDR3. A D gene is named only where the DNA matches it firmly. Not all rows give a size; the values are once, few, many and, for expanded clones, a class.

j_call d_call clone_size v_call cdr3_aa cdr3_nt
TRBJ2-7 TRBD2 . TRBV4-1 CASSHLSGSSYEQYF TGCGCCAGCAGCCATTTGAGCGGGAGTTCCTACGAGCAGTACTTC
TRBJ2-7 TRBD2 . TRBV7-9 CASSPGLAGSSYEQYF TGTGCCAGCAGCCCAGGACTAGCGGGATCCTCCTACGAGCAGTACTTC
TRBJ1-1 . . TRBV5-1 CASSLGSAGEAFF TGCGCCAGCAGCTTGGGTTCAGCGGGTGAAGCTTTCTTT
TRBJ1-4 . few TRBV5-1 CASSFFPPLLGEKLFF TGCGCCAGCAGCTTTTTCCCTCCCCTGCTCGGTGAAAAACTGTTTTTT
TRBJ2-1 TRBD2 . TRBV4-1 CASSGLAVNEQFF TGCGCCAGCAGCGGACTAGCGGTCAATGAGCAGTTCTTC
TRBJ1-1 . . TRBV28 CASSLRDEAFF TGTGCCAGCAGTTTGAGGGATGAAGCTTTCTTT
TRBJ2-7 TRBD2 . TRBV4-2 CASSQHLAESSYEQYF TGTGCCAGCAGCCAGCACCTAGCGGAAAGCTCCTACGAGCAGTACTTC
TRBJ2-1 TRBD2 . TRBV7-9 CASSLQREEVRTDEQFF TGTGCCAGCAGCTTACAGCGGGAGGAGGTGAGGACGGATGAGCAGTTCTTC
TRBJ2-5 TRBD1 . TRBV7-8 CASSFQGVGETQYF TGTGCCAGCAGCTTCCAGGGGGTCGGGGAGACCCAGTACTTC
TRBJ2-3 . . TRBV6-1 CASSEALHGRTDTQYF TGTGCCAGCAGTGAAGCGCTTCATGGGAGGACAGATACGCAGTATTTT
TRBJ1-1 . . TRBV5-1 CASSFTSGYEAFF TGCGCCAGCAGCTTTACATCCGGGTACGAAGCTTTCTTT
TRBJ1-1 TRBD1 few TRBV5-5 CASSRTGDVGTEAFF TGTGCCAGCAGCCGTACAGGGGATGTAGGCACTGAAGCTTTCTTT
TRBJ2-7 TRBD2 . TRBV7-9 CASIRGLAGEQYF TGTGCCAGTATTAGAGGGCTAGCGGGAGAGCAGTACTTC
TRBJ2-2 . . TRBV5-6 CASSFLFSGELFF TGTGCCAGCAGCTTTCTATTCTCCGGGGAGCTGTTTTTT
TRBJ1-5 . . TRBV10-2 CASRDPRSNQPQHF TGCGCCAGCAGAGATCCTAGAAGCAATCAGCCCCAGCATTTT
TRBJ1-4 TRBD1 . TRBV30 CAWSVGQGLEKLFF TGTGCCTGGAGTGTAGGACAGGGTCTGGAAAAACTGTTTTTT
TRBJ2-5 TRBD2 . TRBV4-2 CASSEISGTRATQYF TGTGCCAGCAGCGAGATTAGCGGGACCCGGGCGACCCAGTACTTC
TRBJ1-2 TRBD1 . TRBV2 CASSEGTGGGYTF TGTGCCAGCAGTGAAGGGACAGGAGGTGGCTACACCTTC
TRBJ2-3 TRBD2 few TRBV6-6 CATWTSGPSTDTQYF TGTGCCACCTGGACTAGCGGACCTTCCACAGATACGCAGTATTTT
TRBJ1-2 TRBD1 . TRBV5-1 CASSSHWGQGNYGYTF TGCGCCAGCAGCTCGCATTGGGGACAGGGGAACTATGGCTACACCTTC
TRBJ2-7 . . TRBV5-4 CASSFSRGGYEQYF TGTGCCAGCAGCTTTAGTAGGGGGGGCTACGAGCAGTACTTC
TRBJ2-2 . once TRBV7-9 CASSFPSGELFF TGTGCCAGCAGCTTTCCGTCCGGGGAGCTGTTTTTT
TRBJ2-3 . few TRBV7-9 CASSLPYRGTDTQYF TGTGCCAGCAGTCTCCCTTATCGGGGCACAGATACGCAGTATTTT
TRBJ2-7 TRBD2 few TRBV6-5 CASSGTSGGNYEQYF TGTGCCAGCAGTGGGACTAGCGGGGGCAACTACGAGCAGTACTTC
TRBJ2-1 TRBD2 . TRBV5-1 CASSFSPTGGPNEQFF TGCGCCAGCAGCTTTAGCCCAACGGGAGGGCCCAATGAGCAGTTCTTC
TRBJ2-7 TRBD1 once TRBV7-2 CASSLRTGGSYEQYF TGTGCCAGCAGCCTACGGACAGGGGGCTCCTACGAGCAGTACTTC
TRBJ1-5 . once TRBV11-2 CASSLDRGGNQPQHF TGTGCCAGCAGCTTAGATCGGGGTGGCAATCAGCCCCAGCATTTT
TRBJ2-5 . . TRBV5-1 CASSLSFGGEGTFGTQYF TGCGCCAGCAGCCTCTCCTTCGGCGGGGAAGGGACTTTTGGGACCCAGTACTTC
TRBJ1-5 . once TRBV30 CAWTRDTYQPQHF TGTGCCTGGACTCGGGACACTTATCAGCCCCAGCATTTT
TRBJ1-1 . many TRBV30 CAGPGVNTEAFF TGTGCCGGACCAGGGGTGAACACTGAAGCTTTCTTT
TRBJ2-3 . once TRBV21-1 CASCRAGRTDTQYF TGTGCCAGCTGCCGAGCGGGAAGGACAGATACGCAGTATTTT
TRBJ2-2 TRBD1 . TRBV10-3 CAISDWTGNTGELFF TGTGCCATCAGTGATTGGACAGGGAACACCGGGGAGCTGTTTTTT
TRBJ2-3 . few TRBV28 CASTWRGVSTDTQYF TGTGCCAGCACTTGGCGGGGCGTAAGCACAGATACGCAGTATTTT
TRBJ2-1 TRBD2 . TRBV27 CASRTGTTSFSYNEQFF TGTGCCAGCAGAACCGGGACTACCTCCTTCTCCTACAATGAGCAGTTCTTC
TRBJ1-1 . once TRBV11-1 CASSVLQVNTEAFF TGTGCCAGCAGCGTACTACAGGTGAACACTGAAGCTTTCTTT
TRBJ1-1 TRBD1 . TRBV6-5 CASSYSRDSHEAFF TGTGCCAGCAGTTACTCCCGGGACAGCCATGAAGCTTTCTTT
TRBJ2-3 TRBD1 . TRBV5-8 CASSLGQGGTDTQYF TGTGCCAGCAGCTTGGGGCAGGGGGGCACAGATACGCAGTATTTT
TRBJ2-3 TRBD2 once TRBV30 CAWSALAALTDTQYF TGTGCCTGGAGCGCACTAGCGGCGCTCACAGATACGCAGTATTTT
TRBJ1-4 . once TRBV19 CASTRTANEKLFF TGTGCCAGTACAAGGACAGCGAACGAAAAACTGTTTTTT
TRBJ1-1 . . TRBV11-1 CASSLGGWPEAFF TGTGCCAGCAGCTTAGGAGGGTGGCCTGAAGCTTTCTTT
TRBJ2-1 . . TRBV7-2 CASSPTESSYNEQFF TGTGCCAGCAGCCCTACCGAGAGCTCCTACAATGAGCAGTTCTTC
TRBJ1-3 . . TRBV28 CASSFSHYSPHSGNTIYF TGTGCCAGCAGTTTTTCACATTATTCGCCCCACTCTGGAAACACCATATATTTT
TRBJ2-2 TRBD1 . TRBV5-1 CASSSTGDRHQIGELFF TGCGCCAGCAGCTCAACAGGGGACCGACATCAAATCGGGGAGCTGTTTTTT
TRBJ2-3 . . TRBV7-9 CASSLRREDTQYF TGTGCCAGCAGCTTAAGGAGGGAAGATACGCAGTATTTT
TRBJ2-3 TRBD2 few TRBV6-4 CASSDSSGGTDTQYF TGTGCCAGCAGTGACTCTAGCGGGGGCACAGATACGCAGTATTTT
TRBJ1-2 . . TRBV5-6 CASSEGLYGYTF TGTGCCAGCAGCGAGGGACTGTATGGCTACACCTTC
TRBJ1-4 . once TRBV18 CASSPPEQINEKLFF TGTGCCAGCTCACCACCTGAACAGATTAATGAAAAACTGTTTTTT
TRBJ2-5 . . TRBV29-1 CSVERGGETQYF TGCAGCGTTGAGAGGGGGGGGGAGACCCAGTACTTC
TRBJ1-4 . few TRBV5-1 CASQVNGNTNEKLFF TGCGCCAGCCAGGTCAACGGGAACACTAATGAAAAACTGTTTTTT
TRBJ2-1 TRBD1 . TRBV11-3 CASSFGTVSYNEQFF TGTGCCAGCAGCTTCGGGACAGTCTCCTACAATGAGCAGTTCTTC
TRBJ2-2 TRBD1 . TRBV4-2 CASSQLPGQGNTGELFF TGTGCCAGCAGCCAATTGCCGGGACAGGGGAACACCGGGGAGCTGTTTTTT
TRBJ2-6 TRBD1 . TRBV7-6 CASSAGQGRTGANVLTF TGTGCCAGCAGCGCGGGACAGGGTAGGACCGGGGCCAACGTCCTGACTTTC
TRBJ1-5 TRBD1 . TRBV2 CASTDRVAGNQPQHF TGTGCCAGCACCGACAGGGTAGCGGGGAATCAGCCCCAGCATTTT
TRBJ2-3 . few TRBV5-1 CASSTPGYSSTDTQYF TGCGCCAGCTCGACCCCAGGGTATTCTAGCACAGATACGCAGTATTTT